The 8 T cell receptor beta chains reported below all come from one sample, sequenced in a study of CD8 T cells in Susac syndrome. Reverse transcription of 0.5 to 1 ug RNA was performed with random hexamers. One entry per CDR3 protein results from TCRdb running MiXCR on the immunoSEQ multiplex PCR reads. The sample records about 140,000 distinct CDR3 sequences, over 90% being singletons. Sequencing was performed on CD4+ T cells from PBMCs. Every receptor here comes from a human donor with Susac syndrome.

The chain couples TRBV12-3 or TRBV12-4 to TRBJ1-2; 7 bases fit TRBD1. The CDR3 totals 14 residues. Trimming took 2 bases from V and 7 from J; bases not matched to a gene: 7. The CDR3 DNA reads TGTGCCAGCAGTTTATTCGACAGGGTTGGTGGCTACACCTTC. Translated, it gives CASSLFDRVGGYTF.

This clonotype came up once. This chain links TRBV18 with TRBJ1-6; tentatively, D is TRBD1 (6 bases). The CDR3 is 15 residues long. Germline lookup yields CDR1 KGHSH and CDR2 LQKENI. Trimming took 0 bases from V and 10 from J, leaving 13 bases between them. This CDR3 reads CASSPPGHNYSPLHF. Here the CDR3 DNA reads TGTGCCAGCTCACCACCGGGACATAACTACTCACCCCTCCACTTT.

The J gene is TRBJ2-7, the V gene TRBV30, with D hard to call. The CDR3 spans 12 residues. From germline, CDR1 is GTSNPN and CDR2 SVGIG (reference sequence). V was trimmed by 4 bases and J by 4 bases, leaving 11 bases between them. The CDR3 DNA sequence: TGTGCCTGGACAGTAGGGAAATACGAGCAGTACTTC. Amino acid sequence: CAWTVGKYEQYF.

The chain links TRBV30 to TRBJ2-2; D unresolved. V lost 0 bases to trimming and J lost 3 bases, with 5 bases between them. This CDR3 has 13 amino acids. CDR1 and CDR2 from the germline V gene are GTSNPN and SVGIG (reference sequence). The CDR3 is CAWSVSYTGELFF. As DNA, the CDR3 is TGTGCCTGGAGTGTATCTTACACCGGGGAGCTGTTTTTT.

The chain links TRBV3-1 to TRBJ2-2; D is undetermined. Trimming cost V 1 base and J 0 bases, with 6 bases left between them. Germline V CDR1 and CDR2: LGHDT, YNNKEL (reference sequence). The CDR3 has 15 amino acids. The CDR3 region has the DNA TGTGCCAGCAGCCAAGGGCAGTCGAACACCGGGGAGCTGTTTTTT. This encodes CASSQGQSNTGELFF.

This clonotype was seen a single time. In DNA, the CDR3 is TGTGCCAGCAGTTACTCGCACGAGGTTGGCTACGAGCAGTACTTC. This codes for CASSYSHEVGYEQYF. This chain joins TRBV6-6 and TRBJ2-7; D not certain. Germline lookup yields CDR1 MNHNY and CDR2 SVGAGI (reference sequence). Trimming took off 0 bases at V and 3 bases at J, with 12 bases between the two ends. This CDR3 contains 15 residues.

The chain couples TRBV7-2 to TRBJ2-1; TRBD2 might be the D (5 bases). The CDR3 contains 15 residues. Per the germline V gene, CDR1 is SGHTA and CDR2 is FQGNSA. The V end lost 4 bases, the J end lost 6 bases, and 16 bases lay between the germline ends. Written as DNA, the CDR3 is TGTGCCAGCAGCTCCCGGACTCCGTTCGGCAATGAGCAGTTCTTC. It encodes CASSSRTPFGNEQFF.

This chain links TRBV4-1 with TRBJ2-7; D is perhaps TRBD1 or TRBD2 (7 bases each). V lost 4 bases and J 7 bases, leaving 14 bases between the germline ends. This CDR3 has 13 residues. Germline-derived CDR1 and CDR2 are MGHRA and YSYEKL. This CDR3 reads CASSPGGVWEQYF. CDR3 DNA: TGCGCCAGCAGCCCAGGGGGGGTCTGGGAGCAGTACTTC.